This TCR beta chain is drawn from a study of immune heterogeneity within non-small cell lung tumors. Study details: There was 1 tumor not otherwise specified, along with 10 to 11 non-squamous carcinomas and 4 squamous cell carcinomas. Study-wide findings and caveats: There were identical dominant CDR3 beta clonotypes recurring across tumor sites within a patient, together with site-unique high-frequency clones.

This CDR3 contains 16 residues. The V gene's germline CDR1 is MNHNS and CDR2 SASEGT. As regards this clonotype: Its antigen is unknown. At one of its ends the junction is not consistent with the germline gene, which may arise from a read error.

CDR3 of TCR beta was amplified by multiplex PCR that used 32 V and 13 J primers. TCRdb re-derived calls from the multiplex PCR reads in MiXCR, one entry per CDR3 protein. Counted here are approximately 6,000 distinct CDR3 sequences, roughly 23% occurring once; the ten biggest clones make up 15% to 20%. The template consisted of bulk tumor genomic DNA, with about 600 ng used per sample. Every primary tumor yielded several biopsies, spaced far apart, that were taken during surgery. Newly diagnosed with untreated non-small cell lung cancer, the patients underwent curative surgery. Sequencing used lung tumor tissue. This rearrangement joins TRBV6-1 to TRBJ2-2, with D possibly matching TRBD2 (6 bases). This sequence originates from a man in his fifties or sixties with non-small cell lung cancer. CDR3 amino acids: CASRTESGLNTVELLF. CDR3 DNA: TGTGCCAGCAGAACAGAATCGGGACTTAACACCGTGGAGCTGCTTTTT.